The clone carrying this TCR beta chain has only a few counts. Its antigen is still unknown. The data were obtained in a study of T-cell memory formation after mild COVID-19. Study-wide results and limits: Pre-infection memory already had some responding clones, implying cross-reactive memory joined. Mostly located in CM and EM were contracting CD4+ clones, with contracting CD8+ clones located in EMRA.

MiXCR, applied by TCRdb to the 5' RACE reads, yields one record per CDR3 protein. The sample records approximately 250,000 distinct CDR3 sequences, over 15% being singletons. Germline trimming cut 10 bases from V and 1 base from J; bases unmatched to any gene: 7. The CDR3 sequence is 14 residues long. The germline V gene encodes CDR1 MNHEY and CDR2 SVGAGI. The sequence derives from an adult woman who had mild COVID-19 (a few samples of this study predate the infection). Cell type and time point are not known. The material sequenced was PBMCs or a T cell subset sorted from them (not recorded which). The genes are TRBV6-5 and TRBJ2-5, with TRBD2 matching over 9 bases. CDR3 in amino acids: CATRLTSGQETQYF. DNA for the CDR3: TGTGCCACCAGATTGACTAGCGGCCAAGAGACCCAGTACTTC.